This passage covers 4 T cell receptor beta chains from one sample sequenced in a study of T cell repertoires in cytomegalovirus infection (dated by TCRdb to about 2019). The instrument was an Illumina HiSeq 1500. The raw public data were reprocessed by TCRdb itself: fastp quality trimming at Q25, MiXCR clonotype calling, in-frame beta chains only. Entries that share a CDR3 protein sequence are merged under the most common genes and DNA. This sample is represented by some 450,000 distinct CDR3 sequences; under 40% of them were singletons. Roughly 15% of the sample goes to the ten largest clones. The material sequenced was PBMCs. These receptors all stem from a human donor in good health (CMV status not recorded). Some clones in this sample may be carry-over from other donors' samples.

This clonotype has at least ten counts. This chain joins TRBV7-2 and TRBJ1-4; a possible D gene is TRBD1 (5 bases). V dropped 3 bases and J dropped 6 bases, with 11 bases sitting between them. The germline gives CDR1 SGHTA, CDR2 FQGNSA. The CDR3 has 14 amino acids. CDR3 loop: CASSLGTGYEKLFF. The CDR3 DNA reads TGTGCCAGCAGCTTGGGGACCGGGTATGAAAAACTGTTTTTT.

The chain employs TRBV12-3 or TRBV12-4 and TRBJ2-1; D call uncertain. V shed 5 bases and J shed 15 bases, with 14 bases lying between them. The CDR3 runs to 11 residues. This CDR3 is CASSHQSRRFF. Here the CDR3 DNA reads TGTGCCAGCAGTCACCAATCCCGACGGTTCTTC.

This clonotype came up a few times. The chain employs TRBV15 and TRBJ2-3, with D tentatively TRBD1 (5 bases). Per germline, CDR1 LNHNV and CDR2 YYDKDF (reference sequence). The V end lost 4 bases, the J end lost 0 bases, and 17 bases lay between the germline ends. The CDR3 contains 17 residues. CDR3 nucleotide sequence: TGTGCCACCAGCAACCAACTCAGGGTCACTAGCACAGATACGCAGTATTTT. Translation gives CATSNQLRVTSTDTQYF. Looking up the rest from reference TRBV15 and TRBJ2-3 gives the full variable domain: DAMVIQNPRYQVTQFGKPVTLSCSQTLNHNVMYWYQQKSSQAPKLLFHYYDKDFNNEADTPDNFQSRRPNTSFCFLDIRSPGLGDTAMYLCATSNQLRVTSTDTQYFGPGTRLTVL.

This chain joins TRBV3-1 and TRBJ1-2, with a tentative D call TRBD1 (6 bases). The CDR3 length is 14 residues. Trimming removed 6 bases from V and 6 bases from J, with 17 bases in between. Germline values: CDR1 LGHDT, CDR2 YNNKEL (reference sequence). CDR3 protein: CASSPYREEDGYTF. The CDR3 DNA reads TGTGCCAGCAGTCCATACAGGGAGGAGGATGGCTACACCTTC.